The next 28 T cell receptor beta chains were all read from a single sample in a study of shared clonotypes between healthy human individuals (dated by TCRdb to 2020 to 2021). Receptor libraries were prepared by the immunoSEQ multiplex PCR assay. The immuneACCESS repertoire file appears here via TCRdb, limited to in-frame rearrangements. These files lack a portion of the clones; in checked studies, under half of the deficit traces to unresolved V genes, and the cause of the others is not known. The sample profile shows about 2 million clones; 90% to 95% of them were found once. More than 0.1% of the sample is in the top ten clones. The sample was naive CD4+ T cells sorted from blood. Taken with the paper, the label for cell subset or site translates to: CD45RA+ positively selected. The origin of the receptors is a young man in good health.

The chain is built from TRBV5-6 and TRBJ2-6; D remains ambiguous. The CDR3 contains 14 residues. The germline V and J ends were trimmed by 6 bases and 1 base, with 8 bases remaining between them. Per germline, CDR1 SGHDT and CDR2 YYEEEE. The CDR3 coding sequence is TGTGCCAGCACCCCGAAGTCTGGGGCCAACGTCCTGACTTTC. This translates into CASTPKSGANVLTF.

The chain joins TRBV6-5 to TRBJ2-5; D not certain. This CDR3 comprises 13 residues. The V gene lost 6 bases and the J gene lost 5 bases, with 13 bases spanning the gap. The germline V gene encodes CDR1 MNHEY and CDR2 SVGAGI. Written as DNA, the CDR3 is TGTGCCAGCAGCCGAAGGCTAAGGGAGACCCAGTACTTC. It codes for CASSRRLRETQYF.

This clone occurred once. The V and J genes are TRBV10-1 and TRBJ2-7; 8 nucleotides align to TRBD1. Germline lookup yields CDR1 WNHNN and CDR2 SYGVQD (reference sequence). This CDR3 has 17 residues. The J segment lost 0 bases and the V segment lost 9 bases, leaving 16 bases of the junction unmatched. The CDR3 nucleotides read TGCGCCAGATCCCAGGTTCCAGGGGGCCCAAGCTCCTACGAGCAGTACTTC. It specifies CARSQVPGGPSSYEQYF.

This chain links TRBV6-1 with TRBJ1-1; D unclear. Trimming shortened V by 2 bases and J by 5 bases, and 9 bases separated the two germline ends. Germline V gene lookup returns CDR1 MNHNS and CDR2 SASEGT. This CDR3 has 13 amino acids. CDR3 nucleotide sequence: TGTGCCAGCAGTGAACTACGGTGGACTGAAGCTTTCTTT. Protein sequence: CASSELRWTEAFF.

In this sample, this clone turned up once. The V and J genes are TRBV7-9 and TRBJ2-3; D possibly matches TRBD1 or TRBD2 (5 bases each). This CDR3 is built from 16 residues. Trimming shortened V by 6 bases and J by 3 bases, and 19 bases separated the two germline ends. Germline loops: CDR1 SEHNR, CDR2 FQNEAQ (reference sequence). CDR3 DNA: TGTGCCAGCAGTCCCGGGACGTCCCTTTTTACAGATACGCAGTATTTT. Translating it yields CASSPGTSLFTDTQYF.

The CDR3 sequence: CASSLDSGQGYEQYF. The CDR3 bases are TGTGCCAGCAGCTTAGATTCGGGACAGGGCTACGAGCAGTACTTC. V usage is TRBV11-2 and J usage is TRBJ2-7, with 9 bases identical to TRBD1. The CDR3 consists of 15 residues. Losses at the gene ends were 0 bases for V and 3 bases for J; bases not matched to a gene: 3. CDR1 and CDR2 (germline): SGHAT, FQNNGV.

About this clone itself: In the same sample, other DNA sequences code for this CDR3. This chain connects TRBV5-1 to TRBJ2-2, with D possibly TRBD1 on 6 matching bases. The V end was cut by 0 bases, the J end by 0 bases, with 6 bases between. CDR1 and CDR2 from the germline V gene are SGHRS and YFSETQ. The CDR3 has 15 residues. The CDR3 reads CASSLDRANTGELFF. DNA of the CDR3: TGCGCCAGCAGCTTGGACAGGGCGAACACCGGGGAGCTGTTTTTT.

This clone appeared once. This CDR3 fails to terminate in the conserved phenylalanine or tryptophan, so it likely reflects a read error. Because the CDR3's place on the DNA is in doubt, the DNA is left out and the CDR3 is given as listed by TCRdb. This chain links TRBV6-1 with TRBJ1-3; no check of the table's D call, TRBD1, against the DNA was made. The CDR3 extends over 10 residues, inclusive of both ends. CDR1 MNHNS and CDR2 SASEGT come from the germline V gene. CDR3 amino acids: CASSEGALIT.

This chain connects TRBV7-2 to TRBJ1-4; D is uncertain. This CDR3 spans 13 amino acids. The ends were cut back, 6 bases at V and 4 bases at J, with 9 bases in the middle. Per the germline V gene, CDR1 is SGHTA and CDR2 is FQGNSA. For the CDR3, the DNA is TGTGCCAGCAGAGACGGACGTAATGAAAAACTGTTTTTT. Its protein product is CASRDGRNEKLFF.

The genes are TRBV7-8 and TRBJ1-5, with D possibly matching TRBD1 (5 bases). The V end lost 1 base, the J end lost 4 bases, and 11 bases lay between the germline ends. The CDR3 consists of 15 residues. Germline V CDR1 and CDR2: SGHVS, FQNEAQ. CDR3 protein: CASSLGGPTNQPQHF. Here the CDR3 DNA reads TGTGCCAGCAGCTTAGGGGGACCTACAAATCAGCCCCAGCATTTT.

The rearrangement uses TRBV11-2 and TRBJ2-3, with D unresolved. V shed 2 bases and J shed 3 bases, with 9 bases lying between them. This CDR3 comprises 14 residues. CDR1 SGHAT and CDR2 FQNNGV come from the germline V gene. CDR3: CASSLTALTDTQYF. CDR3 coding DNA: TGTGCCAGCAGCTTAACCGCCCTGACAGATACGCAGTATTTT.

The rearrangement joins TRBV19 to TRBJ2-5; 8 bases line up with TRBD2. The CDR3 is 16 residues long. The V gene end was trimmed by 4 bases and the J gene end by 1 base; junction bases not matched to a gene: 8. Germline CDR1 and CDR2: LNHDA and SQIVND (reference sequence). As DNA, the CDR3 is TGTGCCAGTAGTACCGGACTAGCCAATTCCCAAGAGACCCAGTACTTC. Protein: CASSTGLANSQETQYF. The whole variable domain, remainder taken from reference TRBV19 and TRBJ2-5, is DGGITQSPKYLFRKEGQNVTLSCEQNLNHDAMYWYRQDPGQGLRLIYYSQIVNDFQKGDIAEGYSVSREKKESFPLTVTSAQKNPTAFYLCASSTGLANSQETQYFGPGTRLLVL.

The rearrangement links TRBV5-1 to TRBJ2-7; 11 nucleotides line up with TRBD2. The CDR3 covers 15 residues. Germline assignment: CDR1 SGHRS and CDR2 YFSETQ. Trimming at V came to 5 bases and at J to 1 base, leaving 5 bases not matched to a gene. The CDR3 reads CASRSTSGASYEQYF. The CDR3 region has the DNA TGCGCCAGCAGATCGACTAGCGGGGCATCCTACGAGCAGTACTTC. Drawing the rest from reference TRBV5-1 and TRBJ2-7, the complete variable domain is KAGVTQTPRYLIKTRGQQVTLSCSPISGHRSVSWYQQTPGQGLQFLFEYFSETQRNKGNFPGRFSGRQFSNSRSEMNVSTLELGDSALYLCASRSTSGASYEQYFGPGTRLTVT.

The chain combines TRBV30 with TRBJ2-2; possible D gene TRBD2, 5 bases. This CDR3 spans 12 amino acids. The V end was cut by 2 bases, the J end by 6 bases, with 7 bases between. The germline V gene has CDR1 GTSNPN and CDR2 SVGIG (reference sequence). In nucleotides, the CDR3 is TGTGCCTGGAGTCCCGGGGCCGGGGAGCTGTTTTTT. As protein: CAWSPGAGELFF.

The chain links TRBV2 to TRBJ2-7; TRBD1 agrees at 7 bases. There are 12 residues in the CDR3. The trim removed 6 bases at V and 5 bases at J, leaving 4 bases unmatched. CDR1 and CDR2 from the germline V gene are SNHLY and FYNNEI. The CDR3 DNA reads TGTGCCAGCAGAAGGGACAGCCACGAGCAGTACTTC. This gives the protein CASRRDSHEQYF.

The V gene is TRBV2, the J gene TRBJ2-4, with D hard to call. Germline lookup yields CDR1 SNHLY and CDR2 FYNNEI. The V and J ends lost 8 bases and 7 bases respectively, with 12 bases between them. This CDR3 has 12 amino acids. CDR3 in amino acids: CASGQVVNIQYF. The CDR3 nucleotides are TGTGCCAGCGGGCAGGTGGTGAACATTCAGTACTTC.

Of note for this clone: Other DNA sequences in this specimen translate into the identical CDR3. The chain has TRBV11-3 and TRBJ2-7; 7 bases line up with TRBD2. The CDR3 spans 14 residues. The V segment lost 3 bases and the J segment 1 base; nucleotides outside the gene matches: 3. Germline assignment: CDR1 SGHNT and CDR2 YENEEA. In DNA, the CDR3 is TGTGCCAGCAGCTTGGGAGGGGCTTCCTACGAGCAGTACTTC. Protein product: CASSLGGASYEQYF.

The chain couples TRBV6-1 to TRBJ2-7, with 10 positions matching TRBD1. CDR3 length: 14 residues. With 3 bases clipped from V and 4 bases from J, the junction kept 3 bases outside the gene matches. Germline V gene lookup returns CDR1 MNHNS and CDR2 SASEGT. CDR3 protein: CASSDRDRGYEQYF. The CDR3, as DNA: TGTGCCAGCAGTGACCGGGACAGGGGTTACGAGCAGTACTTC.

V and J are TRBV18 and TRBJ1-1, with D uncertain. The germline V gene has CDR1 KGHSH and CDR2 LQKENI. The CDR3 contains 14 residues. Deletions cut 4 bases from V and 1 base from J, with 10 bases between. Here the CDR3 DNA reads TGTGCCAGCTCACTACAGAGGACGAACACTGAAGCTTTCTTT. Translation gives CASSLQRTNTEAFF.

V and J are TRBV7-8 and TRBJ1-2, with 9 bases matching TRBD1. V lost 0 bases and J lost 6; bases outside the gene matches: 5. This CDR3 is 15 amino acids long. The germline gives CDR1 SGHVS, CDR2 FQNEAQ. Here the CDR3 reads CASSLAGTGQDGYTF. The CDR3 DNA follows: TGTGCCAGCAGCTTAGCCGGGACAGGGCAAGATGGCTACACCTTC.

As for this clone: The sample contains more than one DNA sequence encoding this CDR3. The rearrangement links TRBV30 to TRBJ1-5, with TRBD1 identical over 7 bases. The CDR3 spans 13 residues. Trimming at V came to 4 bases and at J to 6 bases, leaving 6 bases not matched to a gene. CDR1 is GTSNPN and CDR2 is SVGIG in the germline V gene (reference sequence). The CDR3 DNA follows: TGTGCCTGGAAAGGACAGGCCGGTCAGCCCCAGCATTTT. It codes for CAWKGQAGQPQHF.

CDR3 sequence reads: CASSPTGYYNSPLHF. CDR3 DNA sequence: TGTGCCAGCAGCCCTACAGGGTACTATAATTCACCCCTCCACTTT. The chain combines TRBV11-2 with TRBJ1-6; weak D call: TRBD1 (6 bases). This CDR3 contains 15 residues. Germline CDR1 SGHAT, CDR2 FQNNGV. Trimming shortened V by 5 bases and J by 3 bases, and 11 bases separated the two germline ends.

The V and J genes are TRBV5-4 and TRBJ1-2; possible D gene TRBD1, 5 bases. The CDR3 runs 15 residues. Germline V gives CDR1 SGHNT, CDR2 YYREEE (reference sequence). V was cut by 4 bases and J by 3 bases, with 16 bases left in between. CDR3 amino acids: CASSLATTGDYGYTF. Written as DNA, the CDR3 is TGTGCCAGCAGCCTGGCAACTACGGGGGACTATGGCTACACCTTC.

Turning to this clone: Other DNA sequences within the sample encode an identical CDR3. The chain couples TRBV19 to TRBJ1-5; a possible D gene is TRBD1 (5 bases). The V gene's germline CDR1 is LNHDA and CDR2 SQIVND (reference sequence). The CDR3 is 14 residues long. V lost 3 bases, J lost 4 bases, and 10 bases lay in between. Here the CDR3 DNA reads TGTGCCAGTAGTATCGGGACCGGAAATCAGCCCCAGCATTTT. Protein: CASSIGTGNQPQHF.

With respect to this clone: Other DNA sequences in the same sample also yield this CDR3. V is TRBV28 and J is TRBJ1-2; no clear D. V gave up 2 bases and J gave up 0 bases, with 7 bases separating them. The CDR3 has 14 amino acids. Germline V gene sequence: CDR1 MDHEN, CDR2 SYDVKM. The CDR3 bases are TGTGCCAGCAGTTTAAACAGCCCTAACTATGGCTACACCTTC. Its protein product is CASSLNSPNYGYTF.

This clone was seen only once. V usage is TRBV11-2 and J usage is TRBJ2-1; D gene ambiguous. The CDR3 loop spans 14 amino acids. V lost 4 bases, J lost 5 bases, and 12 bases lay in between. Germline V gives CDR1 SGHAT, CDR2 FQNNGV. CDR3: CASSSNPRDNEQFF. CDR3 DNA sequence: TGTGCCAGCAGCTCAAACCCACGGGACAATGAGCAGTTCTTC. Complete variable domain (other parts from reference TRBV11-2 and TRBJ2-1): EAGVAQSPRYKIIEKRQSVAFWCNPISGHATLYWYQQILGQGPKLLIQFQNNGVVDDSQLPKDRFSAERLKGVDSTLKIQPAKLEDSAVYLCASSSNPRDNEQFFGPGTRLTVL.

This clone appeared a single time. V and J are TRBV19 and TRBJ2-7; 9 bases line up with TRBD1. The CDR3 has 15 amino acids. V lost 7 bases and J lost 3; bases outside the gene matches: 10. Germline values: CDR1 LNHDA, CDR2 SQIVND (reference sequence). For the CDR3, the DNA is TGTGCCAGTACCAGAGCGGGGACAGGGAACTACGAGCAGTACTTC. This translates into CASTRAGTGNYEQYF.

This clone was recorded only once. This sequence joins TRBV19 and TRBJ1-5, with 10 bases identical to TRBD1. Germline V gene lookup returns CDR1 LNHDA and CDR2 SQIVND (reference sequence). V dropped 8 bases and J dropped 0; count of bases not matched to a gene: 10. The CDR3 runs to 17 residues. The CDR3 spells CASLPGQGKNSNQPQHF. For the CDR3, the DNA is TGTGCCAGTCTACCGGGACAGGGGAAAAATAGCAATCAGCCCCAGCATTTT. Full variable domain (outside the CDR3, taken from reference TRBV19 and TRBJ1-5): DGGITQSPKYLFRKEGQNVTLSCEQNLNHDAMYWYRQDPGQGLRLIYYSQIVNDFQKGDIAEGYSVSREKKESFPLTVTSAQKNPTAFYLCASLPGQGKNSNQPQHFGDGTRLSIL.